This entry is about one TCR beta chain. In this sample, this clonotype turned up many times. What this receptor recognizes is not known. Base qualities are missing; no much larger clone stands one base away. Sequenced using an Illumina NovaSeq 6000. TCR cDNA was made using 5'RACE template switching, a step that added a universal primer site and unique molecular identifiers. Priming for cDNA synthesis came from both the TCR alpha and TCR beta constant segments. Two PCR steps were used to amplify libraries, with sample barcodes and sequencing adapters being added in the second step. Sequencing of libraries was performed on Illumina HiSeq 2500 (2x100 bp) or NovaSeq (2x150 bp). Per the authors' processing: Reads were demultiplexed and collapsed into UMI consensus sequences with MIGEC, and V(D)J alignment was performed with MiXCR. Vaccine-responding clonotypes were defined with edgeR using replicate PBMC samples, requiring FDR below 0.01 and a log2 fold change above 5 up to day 15. Each bulk clonotype received a CD4 or CD8 identity based on whether the sequenced CD4 or CD8 repertoire contained that clonotype at higher abundance. Clones were called with MiXCR by TCRdb after fastp trimmed the public reads at Q25, and only in-frame beta chains were retained. A single entry per CDR3 protein holds the most common genes and DNA from its merged rows. TCRdb's processing, not the authors', yielded these V and J calls. The sample has more than 300,000 distinct CDR3 sequences on record, around 10% of them singletons. The ten largest clones add up to roughly 3% of the sample.

This entry belongs to a study of T cells after yellow fever vaccination (dated by TCRdb to between 2018 and 2021). General notes on the study: The SMART-Seq v4 Ultra Low Input RNA kit was used to prepare libraries from fractions with low cell numbers. To follow T-cell clones before and after both primary and booster YFV17D yellow fever vaccination, bulk TCR alpha and beta repertoires underwent longitudinal sequencing. Two healthy male donors made up the cohort, one aged 18 to 29 years and the other aged 30 to 40 years. Blood samples were taken at several timepoints before and after primary and secondary immunization, and bulk PBMC replicates and cell subsets were isolated. Overall study outcomes, separate from this receptor: Computational filtering was needed because FACS-sorted repertoires could contain abundant contaminating clonotypes from the bulk population. A small fraction of clonotypes showed up in both the CD4 and CD8 compartments, probably as a result of convergent recombination. Compared with the primary T-cell response, the secondary T-cell response was faster but weaker, reaching its peak on day 5 rather than on day 15. Because only two donors were included in the study, the extent to which the findings can be generalized is limited. After the booster, most clones that had expanded after primary vaccination were detected again (around 97% of CD4 and 88% of CD8), suggesting broad maintenance of memory.

Ends trimmed: V by 4 bases, J by 1 base; bases unmatched to a gene: 1. Sequences LGHNA (CDR1) and YNFKEQ (CDR2) are obtained from the germline V gene. The CDR3 starts with the cysteine, ends with the phenylalanine, and has 14 residues. Only CDR3 DNA remains: 42 bases, in frame from the first base. The treatment or condition label, read with the paper, signifies: live attenuated yellow fever vaccine strain. A standard Ficoll-Paque protocol was used to isolate PBMCs from peripheral blood. Dynabeads CD4 and CD8 positive selection kits were used to isolate CD4 and CD8 T-cell fractions. TriZol was used to extract RNA from bulk PBMCs, from CD4 and CD8 fractions, and from dextramer-positive and dextramer-negative fractions.

The chain is encoded by TRBV4-2 joined to TRBJ1-3; 7 bases in the junction line up with TRBD1. This receptor was identified in a man aged 18 to 30 who received the YFV17D yellow fever vaccine. The specimen comprised CD4+ T cells sorted from PBMCs, sampled 45 days after the yellow fever booster vaccination. CDR3 reads: CASSPTGSGNTIYF. The DNA is as follows: TGTGCCAGCAGCCCGACAGGGTCTGGAAACACCATATATTTT.